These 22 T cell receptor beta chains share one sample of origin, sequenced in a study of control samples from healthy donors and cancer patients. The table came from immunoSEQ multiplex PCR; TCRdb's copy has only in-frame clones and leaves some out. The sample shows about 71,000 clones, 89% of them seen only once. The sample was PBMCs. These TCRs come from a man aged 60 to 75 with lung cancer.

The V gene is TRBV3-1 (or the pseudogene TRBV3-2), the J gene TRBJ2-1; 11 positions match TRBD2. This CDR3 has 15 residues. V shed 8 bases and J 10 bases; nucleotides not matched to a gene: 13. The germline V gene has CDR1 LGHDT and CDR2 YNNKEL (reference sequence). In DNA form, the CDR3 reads TGTGCCAGCGGAAGAGGGACTAGCGGCCTCGCGGAGCAGTTCTTC. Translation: CASGRGTSGLAEQFF.

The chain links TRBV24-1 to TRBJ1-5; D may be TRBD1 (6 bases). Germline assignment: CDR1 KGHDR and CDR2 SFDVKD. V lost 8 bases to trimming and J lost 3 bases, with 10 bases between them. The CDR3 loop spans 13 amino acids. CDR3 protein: CATTGGLNQPQHF. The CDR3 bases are TGTGCCACCACGGGGGGCCTCAATCAGCCCCAGCATTTT.

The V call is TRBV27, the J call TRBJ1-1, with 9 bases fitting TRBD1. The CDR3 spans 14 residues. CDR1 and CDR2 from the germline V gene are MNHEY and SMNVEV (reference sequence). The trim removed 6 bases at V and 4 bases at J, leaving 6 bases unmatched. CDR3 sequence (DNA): TGTGCCAGCAGCCCTGGACAGGGGAGCACTGAAGCTTTCTTT. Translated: CASSPGQGSTEAFF.

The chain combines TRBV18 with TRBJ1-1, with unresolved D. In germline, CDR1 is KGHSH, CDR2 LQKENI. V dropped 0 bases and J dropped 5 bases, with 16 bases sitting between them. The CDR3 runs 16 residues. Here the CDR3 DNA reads TGTGCCAGCTCACCACCGGGTTCTTGGGGAAGAACTGAAGCTTTCTTT. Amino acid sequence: CASSPPGSWGRTEAFF.

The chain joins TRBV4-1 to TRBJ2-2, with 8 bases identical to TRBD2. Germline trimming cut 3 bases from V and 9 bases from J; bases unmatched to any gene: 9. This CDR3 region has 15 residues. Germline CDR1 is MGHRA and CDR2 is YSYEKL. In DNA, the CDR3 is TGCGCCAGCAGCCAGGGACTAGTTGGTTTGAGGGAGCTGTTTTTT. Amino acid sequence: CASSQGLVGLRELFF.

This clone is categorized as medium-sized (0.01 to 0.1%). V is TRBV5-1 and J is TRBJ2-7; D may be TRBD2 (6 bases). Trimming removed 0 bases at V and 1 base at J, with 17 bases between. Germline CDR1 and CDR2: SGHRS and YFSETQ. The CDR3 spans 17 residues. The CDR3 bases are TGCGCCAGCAGCTTGGGGGTTGGCGGGGCCCTATCCTACGAGCAGTACTTC. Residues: CASSLGVGGALSYEQYF.

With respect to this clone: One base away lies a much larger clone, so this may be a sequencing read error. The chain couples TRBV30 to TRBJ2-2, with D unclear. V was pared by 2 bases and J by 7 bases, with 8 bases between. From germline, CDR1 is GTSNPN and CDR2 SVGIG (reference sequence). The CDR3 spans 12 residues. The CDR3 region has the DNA TGTGCCTGGAGTAGACCTGGCGGGGAGCTGTTTTTT. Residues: CAWSRPGGELFF. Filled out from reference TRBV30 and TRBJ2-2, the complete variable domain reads SQTIHQWPATLVQPVGSPLSLECTVEGTSNPNLYWYRQAAGRGLQLLFYSVGIGQISSEVPQNLSASRPQDRQFILSSKKLLLSDSGFYLCAWSRPGGELFFGEGSRLTVL.

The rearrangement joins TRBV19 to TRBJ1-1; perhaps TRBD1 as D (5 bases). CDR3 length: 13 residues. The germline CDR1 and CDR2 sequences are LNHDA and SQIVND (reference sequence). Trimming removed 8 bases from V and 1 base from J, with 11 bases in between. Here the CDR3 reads CASRRQPNTEAFF. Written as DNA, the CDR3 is TGTGCCAGTCGCAGACAGCCGAACACTGAAGCTTTCTTT.

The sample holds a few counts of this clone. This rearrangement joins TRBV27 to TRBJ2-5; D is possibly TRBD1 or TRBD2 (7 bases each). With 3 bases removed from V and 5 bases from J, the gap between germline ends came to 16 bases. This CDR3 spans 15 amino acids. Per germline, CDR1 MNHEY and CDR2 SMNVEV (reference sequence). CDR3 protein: CASSFWQGEGETQYF. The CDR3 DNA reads TGTGCCAGCAGTTTCTGGCAGGGGGAGGGGGAGACCCAGTACTTC.

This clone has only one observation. For the CDR3, the DNA is TGTGCTAGTGGTACAGGGGTAGGAAATCAGCCCCAGCATTTT. Residues: CASGTGVGNQPQHF. The rearrangement uses TRBV12-5 and TRBJ1-5; 7 bases agree with TRBD1. Germline CDR1 reads LGHNT; CDR2 reads FRNRAP. There are 14 residues in the CDR3. J was trimmed by 4 bases and V by 5 bases; bases with no gene match: 5.

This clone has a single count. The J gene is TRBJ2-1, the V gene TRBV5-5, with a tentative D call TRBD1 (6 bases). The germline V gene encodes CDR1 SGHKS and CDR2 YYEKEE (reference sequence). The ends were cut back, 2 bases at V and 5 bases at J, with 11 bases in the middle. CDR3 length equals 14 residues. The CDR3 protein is CASSFERTDNEQFF. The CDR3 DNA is TGTGCCAGCAGCTTTGAAAGGACAGACAATGAGCAGTTCTTC.

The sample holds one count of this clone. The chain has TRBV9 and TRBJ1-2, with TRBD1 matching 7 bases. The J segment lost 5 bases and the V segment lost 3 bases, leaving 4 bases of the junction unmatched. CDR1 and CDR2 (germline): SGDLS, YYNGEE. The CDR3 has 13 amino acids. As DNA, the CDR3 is TGTGCCAGCAGCGATCAGGGGGGGTATGGCTACACCTTC. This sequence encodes CASSDQGGYGYTF.

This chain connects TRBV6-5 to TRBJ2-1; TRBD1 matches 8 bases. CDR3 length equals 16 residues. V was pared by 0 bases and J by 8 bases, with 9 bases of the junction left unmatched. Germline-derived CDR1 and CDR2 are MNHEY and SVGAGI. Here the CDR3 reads CASSYSRLSGGYEQFF. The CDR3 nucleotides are TGTGCCAGCAGTTACTCGAGGTTGTCAGGGGGCTATGAGCAGTTCTTC.

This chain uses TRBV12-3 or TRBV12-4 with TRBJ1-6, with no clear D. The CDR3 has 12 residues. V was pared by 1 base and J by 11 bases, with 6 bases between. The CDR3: CASSLGLAPLHF. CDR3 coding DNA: TGTGCCAGCAGTTTAGGGTTGGCACCCCTCCACTTT.

CDR3 sequence: CASSPRSGDEQYF. In nucleotides, the CDR3 is TGTGCCAGCTCACCACGATCTGGCGACGAGCAGTACTTC. The chain recombines TRBV18 with TRBJ2-7; no clear D. CDR3 length: 13 amino acids. With 1 base removed from V and 5 bases from J, the gap between germline ends came to 9 bases. Looked up from germline, CDR1 is KGHSH and CDR2 is LQKENI.

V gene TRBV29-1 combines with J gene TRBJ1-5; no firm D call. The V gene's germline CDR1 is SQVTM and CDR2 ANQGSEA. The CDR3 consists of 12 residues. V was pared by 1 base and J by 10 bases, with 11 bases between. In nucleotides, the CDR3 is TGCAGCGTTGAAGTCGCTGGCTTCCCCCAGCATTTT. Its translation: CSVEVAGFPQHF.

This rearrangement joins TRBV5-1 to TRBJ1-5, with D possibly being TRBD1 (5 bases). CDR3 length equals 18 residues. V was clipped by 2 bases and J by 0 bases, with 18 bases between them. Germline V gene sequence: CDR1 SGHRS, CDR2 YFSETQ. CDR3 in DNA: TGCGCCAGCAGCTTCCACCCAATCGACAGTCTTAGCAATCAGCCCCAGCATTTT. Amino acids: CASSFHPIDSLSNQPQHF.

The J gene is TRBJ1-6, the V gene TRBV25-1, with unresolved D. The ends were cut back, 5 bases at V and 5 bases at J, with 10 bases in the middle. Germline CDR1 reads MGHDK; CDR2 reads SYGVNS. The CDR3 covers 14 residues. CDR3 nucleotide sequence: TGTGCCAGCAGTCTGGACGTGCATAATTCACCCCTCCACTTT. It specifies CASSLDVHNSPLHF. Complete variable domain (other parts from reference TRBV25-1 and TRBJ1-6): EADIYQTPRYLVIGTGKKITLECSQTMGHDKMYWYQQDPGMELHLIHYSYGVNSTEKGDLSSESTVSRIRTEHFPLTLESARPSHTSQYLCASSLDVHNSPLHFGNGTRLTVT.

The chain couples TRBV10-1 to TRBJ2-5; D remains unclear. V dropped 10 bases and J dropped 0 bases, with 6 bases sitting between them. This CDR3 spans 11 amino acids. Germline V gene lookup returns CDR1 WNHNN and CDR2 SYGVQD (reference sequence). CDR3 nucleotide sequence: TGCGCCACTTCGTACCAAGAGACCCAGTACTTC. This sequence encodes CATSYQETQYF.

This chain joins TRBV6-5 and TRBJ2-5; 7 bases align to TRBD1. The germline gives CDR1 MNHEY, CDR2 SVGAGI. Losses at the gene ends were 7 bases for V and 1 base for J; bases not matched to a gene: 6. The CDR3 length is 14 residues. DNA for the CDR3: TGTGCCAGCACCAGGACAGGACGCCAAGAGACCCAGTACTTC. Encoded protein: CASTRTGRQETQYF.

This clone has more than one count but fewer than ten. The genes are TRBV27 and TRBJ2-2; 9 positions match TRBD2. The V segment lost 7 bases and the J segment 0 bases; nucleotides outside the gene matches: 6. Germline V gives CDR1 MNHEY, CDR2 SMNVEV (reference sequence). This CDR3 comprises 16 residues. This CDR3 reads CASIKAGGPNTGELFF. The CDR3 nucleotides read TGTGCCAGCATCAAAGCGGGAGGACCGAACACCGGGGAGCTGTTTTTT.

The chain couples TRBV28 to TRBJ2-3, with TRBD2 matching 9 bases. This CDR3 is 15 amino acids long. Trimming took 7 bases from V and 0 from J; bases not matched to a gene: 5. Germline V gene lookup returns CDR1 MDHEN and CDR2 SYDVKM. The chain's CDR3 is CASNLLAGSTDTQYF. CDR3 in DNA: TGTGCCAGCAACTTACTAGCGGGCAGCACAGATACGCAGTATTTT.